This T cell receptor beta chain stems from a study of T cells in localized non-small cell lung cancer. Points from the study as a whole: Uninvolved adjacent lung, not tumor, had the highest T cell clonality.

In the case of this clone: Antigen unknown.

The J segment lost 5 bases and the V segment lost 2 bases, leaving 4 bases of the junction unmatched. Germline CDR1 MNHNY, CDR2 SVGAGI (reference sequence). The CDR3 consists of 15 residues. Repertoires were generated with immunoSEQ multiplex PCR, while TCRdb's copy carries only in-frame clones and drops some. The data show 25,000 or so clones, with 88% seen just once and roughly 6.2% held by the top ten. The receptor comes from a man aged 40 to 70 with stage II lung adenocarcinoma. The sample consisted of PBMCs, taken before any cancer treatment. V and J are TRBV6-6 and TRBJ2-1; the match to TRBD1 covers 9 bases. As DNA, the CDR3 is TGTGCCAGCAGTTACGGACAGGGGAGAAACAATGAGCAGTTCTTC. This translates into CASSYGQGRNNEQFF.